One and the same sample provided the 12 T cell receptor beta chains below, sequenced in a study of control samples from healthy donors and cancer patients. Using immunoSEQ multiplex PCR, the repertoire was profiled, and TCRdb retains in-frame clones only, with some absent. The repertoire holds tens of thousands of clones, with 80% to 90% as singletons. Input material: PBMCs. The receptors derive from a woman between 40 and 55 years old with lung cancer.

The CDR3 DNA reads as TGCGCCAGCAGCCCGCTACTTTACAATGAGCAGTTCTTC. Encoded protein: CASSPLLYNEQFF. This chain uses TRBV5-1 with TRBJ2-1; D is ambiguous. The CDR3 spans 13 residues. Per the germline V gene, CDR1 is SGHRS and CDR2 is YFSETQ. The germline V and J ends were trimmed by 4 bases and 4 bases, with 9 bases remaining between them.

V and J are TRBV2 and TRBJ1-1, with D unresolved. Per the germline V gene, CDR1 is SNHLY and CDR2 is FYNNEI. The CDR3 spans 14 residues. V lost 2 bases to trimming and J lost 7 bases, with 14 bases between them. CDR3 region: CASSETTTGFEAFF. The CDR3, as DNA: TGTGCCAGCAGTGAAACGACGACGGGGTTTGAAGCTTTCTTT.

This clone was observed once. The chain employs TRBV6-5 and TRBJ1-5; 7 nucleotides line up with TRBD1. The CDR3 covers 15 residues. CDR1 is MNHEY, CDR2 SVGAGI, per germline. Trimming cost V 6 bases and J 4 bases; bases outside gene matches: 9. In DNA, the CDR3 is TGTGCCAGCAGCCGCGCCTCAGGGGGGAATCAGCCCCAGCATTTT. This sequence encodes CASSRASGGNQPQHF.

The rearrangement joins TRBV3-1 (or the pseudogene TRBV3-2) to TRBJ1-1, with TRBD1 as a possible D gene (5 bases). V lost 3 bases and J lost 1, with 9 bases in between. The CDR3 loop spans 14 amino acids. The germline V gene has CDR1 LGHDT and CDR2 YNNKEL (reference sequence). In nucleotides, the CDR3 is TGTGCCAGCAGCCACGGGACTAGGAACACTGAAGCTTTCTTT. Translated, it gives CASSHGTRNTEAFF.

The J gene is TRBJ2-7, the V gene TRBV11-3; 7 bases are a match to TRBD1. The CDR3 sequence is 16 residues long. V gave up 0 bases and J gave up 2 bases; unmatched junction bases: 7. Germline CDR1 SGHNT, CDR2 YENEEA. The CDR3 sequence: CASSLEAETGTYEQYF. The CDR3, as DNA: TGTGCCAGCAGCTTAGAGGCCGAGACAGGGACCTACGAGCAGTACTTC. Full variable domain (remainder filled in from reference TRBV11-3 and TRBJ2-7): EAGVVQSPRYKIIEKKQPVAFWCNPISGHNTLYWYLQNLGQGPELLIRYENEEAVDDSQLPKDRFSAERLKGVDSTLKIQPAELGDSAVYLCASSLEAETGTYEQYFGPGTRLTVT.

This sequence joins TRBV20-1 and TRBJ1-1; D gene ambiguous. The V gene's germline CDR1 is DFQATT and CDR2 SNEGSKA (reference sequence). This CDR3 has 11 residues. V was pared by 6 bases and J by 11 bases, with 16 bases between. DNA for the CDR3: TGCAGTGCAGCGCACCCACTCTCGGCTTTCTTT. It encodes CSAAHPLSAFF.

This sequence joins TRBV28 and TRBJ2-5; TRBD1 aligns across 10 bases. Germline V gives CDR1 MDHEN, CDR2 SYDVKM. This CDR3 comprises 14 residues. J gave up 4 bases and V 7 bases, and 6 bases lay outside the gene matches. CDR3 sequence: CASTQTGGGETQYF. As DNA, the CDR3 is TGTGCCAGCACTCAGACAGGGGGCGGAGAGACCCAGTACTTC.

The chain recombines TRBV5-1 with TRBJ2-4; 10 positions match TRBD1. After removal of 4 bases from V and 9 bases from J, the junction contained 16 bases not matched to a gene. The CDR3 runs to 17 residues. Germline CDR1 is SGHRS and CDR2 is YFSETQ. Written as DNA, the CDR3 is TGCGCCAGCAGCGACCCCGGGACAGGGGCCCTCCCAGTCATTCAGTACTTC. It is translated as CASSDPGTGALPVIQYF.

This clone was detected once. The chain recombines TRBV3-1 (or the pseudogene TRBV3-2) with TRBJ2-1; TRBD2 is a possible D gene (6 bases). CDR3 length: 16 amino acids. V was pared by 0 bases and J by 4 bases, with 13 bases between. The germline CDR1 and CDR2 sequences are LGHDT and YNNKEL (reference sequence). The CDR3 here is CASSQDPASEYNEQFF. The CDR3 DNA follows: TGTGCCAGCAGCCAAGATCCTGCTAGCGAGTACAATGAGCAGTTCTTC.

CDR3 protein: CASSSQARGSAFF. The CDR3 DNA reads as TGTGCCAGCAGTTCCCAGGCGAGGGGTTCAGCTTTCTTT. The V and J genes are TRBV12-3 or TRBV12-4 and TRBJ1-1, with D tentatively TRBD1 (5 bases). The CDR3 has 13 amino acids. Trimming left V 4 bases short and J 10 bases short, with 16 bases between.

This chain uses TRBV5-8 with TRBJ2-7, with D unresolved. Germline CDR1 reads SGHTS; CDR2 reads YDEGEE. The V end lost 4 bases, the J end lost 6 bases, and 20 bases lay between the germline ends. This CDR3 has 15 residues. Written as DNA, the CDR3 is TGTGCCAGCAGCGGGCGGAACCCAAATTCCCTCGAGCAGTACTTC. Residues: CASSGRNPNSLEQYF. Full variable domain (missing parts from reference TRBV5-8 and TRBJ2-7): EAGVTQSPTHLIKTRGQQATLRCSPISGHTSVYWYQQALGLGLQFLLWYDEGEERNRGNFPPRFSGRQFPNYSSELNVNALELEDSALYLCASSGRNPNSLEQYFGPGTRLTVT.

This chain uses TRBV28 with TRBJ1-2; 7 bases are shared with TRBD1. CDR1 and CDR2 (germline): MDHEN, SYDVKM. The CDR3 is made up of 16 amino acids. V lost 5 bases and J lost 5; bases outside the gene matches: 14. The CDR3 sequence: CASSPPGFTGVYGYTF. The CDR3 nucleotides read TGTGCCAGCAGTCCTCCCGGGTTCACAGGGGTATATGGCTACACCTTC.